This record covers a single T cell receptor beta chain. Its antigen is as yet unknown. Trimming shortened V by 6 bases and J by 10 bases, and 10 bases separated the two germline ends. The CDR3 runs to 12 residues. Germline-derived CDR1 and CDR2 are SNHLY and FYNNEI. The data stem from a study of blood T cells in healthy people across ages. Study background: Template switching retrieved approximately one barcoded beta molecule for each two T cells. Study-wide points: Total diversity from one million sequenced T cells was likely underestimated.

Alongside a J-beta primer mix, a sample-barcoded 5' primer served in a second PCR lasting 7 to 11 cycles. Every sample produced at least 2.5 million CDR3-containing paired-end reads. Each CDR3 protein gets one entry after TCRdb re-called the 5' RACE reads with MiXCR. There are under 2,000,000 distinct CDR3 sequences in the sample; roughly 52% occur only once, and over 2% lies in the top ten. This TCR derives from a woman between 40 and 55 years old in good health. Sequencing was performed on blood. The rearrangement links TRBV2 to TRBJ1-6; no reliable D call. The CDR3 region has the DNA TGTGCCAGCAGGAGGGCGGGGTCACCCCTCCACTTT. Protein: CASRRAGSPLHF.